This section outlines one TCR beta chain sequence together with its context. The CDR3 has 15 amino acids. Trimming shortened V by 5 bases and J by 3 bases, and 16 bases separated the two germline ends. Germline loops: CDR1 KGHSH, CDR2 LQKENI. This sample is drawn from a study of blood T cell repertoires in COVID-19. Study summary: Sites in the United States, Italy and Spain provided acute and convalescent COVID-19 samples.

The assay was immunoSEQ multiplex PCR, and TCRdb's table has in-frame clones only and misses some. In the table there are roughly 200,000 clones, about 76% of which are singletons. The rearrangement uses TRBV18 and TRBJ1-1; D possibly corresponds to TRBD1 (6 bases). The sequence derives from a woman aged 45-60 years with active or convalescent COVID-19. The material sequenced was peripheral blood. In nucleotides, the CDR3 is TGTGCCAGCTCAATAACACAGGGTAAAGACACTGAAGCTTTCTTT. Translation: CASSITQGKDTEAFF.